These T cell receptor beta chains were read from a single sample in a study of cytomegalovirus exposure and HLA in healthy donors. Here immunoSEQ multiplex PCR was the method, and the copy in TCRdb shows in-frame clones only, minus some. The profile shows tens of thousands of clones, around 81% of them singletons. The source material was PBMCs. The receptors derive from a male donor in good health and CMV-seropositive. The CDR3 runs from the conserved cysteine through the conserved F or W.

J,V,CDR3
TRBJ1-6,TRBV18,CASQREQGRGNSPLHF
TRBJ2-7,TRBV7-2,CASSHATGRNYEQYF
TRBJ2-3,TRBV18,CASSPPGGASDTQYF
TRBJ2-2,TRBV10-3,CAIRGAGGTGELFF
TRBJ2-5,TRBV29-1,CSVTPGTAGSQYF
TRBJ2-3,TRBV6-1,CASSALTSGGADTQYF
TRBJ1-1,TRBV15,CATSSGQGSTEAFF
TRBJ1-3,TRBV5-1,CASSLGQGLENTIYF
TRBJ1-5,TRBV27,CASSLGGSISPQHF
TRBJ2-7,TRBV6-1,CASKWGGSNSYEQYF
TRBJ2-7,TRBV4-1,CASSQPFLYEQYF
TRBJ2-5,TRBV7-8,CASRTSLGGRRQETQYF